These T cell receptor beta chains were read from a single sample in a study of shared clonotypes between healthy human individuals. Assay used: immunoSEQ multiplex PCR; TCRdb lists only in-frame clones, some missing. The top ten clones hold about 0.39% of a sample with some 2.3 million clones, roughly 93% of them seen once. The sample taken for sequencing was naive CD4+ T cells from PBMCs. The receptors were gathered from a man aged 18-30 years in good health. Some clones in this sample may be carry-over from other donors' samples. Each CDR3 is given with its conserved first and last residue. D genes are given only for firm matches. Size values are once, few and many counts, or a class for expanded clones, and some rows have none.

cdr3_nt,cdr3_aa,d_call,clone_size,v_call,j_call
TGTGCCAGCAGCTTAGGGAGTAACACCGGGGAGCTGTTTTTT,CASSLGSNTGELFF,-,-,TRBV7-3,TRBJ2-2
TGTGCCAGCAGCATAACTAGCGGGGGAACCTACGAGCAGTACTTC,CASSITSGGTYEQYF,TRBD2,-,TRBV28,TRBJ2-7
TGCGCCAGCAGCCAAGAGATCCTGTACAATGAGCAGTTCTTC,CASSQEILYNEQFF,-,-,TRBV4-3,TRBJ2-1
TGCGCCAGCAGCCCGGGCGGGACAGCGAACACCGGGGAGCTGTTTTTT,CASSPGGTANTGELFF,-,-,TRBV5-1,TRBJ2-2
TGTGCCAGCAGCCGCTGGACGGGTAGCAATCAGCCCCAGCATTTT,CASSRWTGSNQPQHF,-,-,TRBV28,TRBJ1-5
TGTGCCAGCAGCCCGAGGACTAGCGGGCTCGCAGATACGCAGTATTTT,CASSPRTSGLADTQYF,TRBD2,-,TRBV7-3,TRBJ2-3
TGTGCCAGCAGCGTAGGTAGCGGGCAGTACAATGAGCAGTTCTTC,CASSVGSGQYNEQFF,TRBD2,few,TRBV9,TRBJ2-1
TGTGCCAGCAGTTACTCGCCCTCCGGGAACACTGAAGCTTTCTTT,CASSYSPSGNTEAFF,-,-,TRBV6-5,TRBJ1-1
TGTGCCAGCGACAGGACAGGGGGTATCGGGGAGCTGTTTTTT,CASDRTGGIGELFF,TRBD1,-,TRBV6-6,TRBJ2-2
TGTGCCAGCAGCCGTGGCACCGGGGAGCTGTTTTTT,CASSRGTGELFF,-,-,TRBV11-2,TRBJ2-2
TGTGCCAGCAGCTCAGACCCCACCGGGGAGCTGTTTTTT,CASSSDPTGELFF,-,-,TRBV28,TRBJ2-2
TGTGCCAGCTCACAGGGACAGGGGGACGGCTACACCTTC,CASSQGQGDGYTF,TRBD1,-,TRBV18,TRBJ1-2
TGTGCCAGTAGCCCCTACCCGGATGAGCAGTTCTTC,CASSPYPDEQFF,-,-,TRBV19,TRBJ2-1
TGTGCCTGGAGTACGTCGGTGAAGGAGGCAATCCGGTCGCTAGCTTTCTTT,CAWSTSVKEAIRSLAFF,-,-,TRBV30,TRBJ1-1
TGTGCCAGCAGTTTATTGACGGCGGGCACTGAAGCTTTCTTT,CASSLLTAGTEAFF,-,-,TRBV6-6,TRBJ1-1
TGTGCCAGCAGCCAGGGTTTCGGGGGCCAGAACACTGAAGCTTTCTTT,CASSQGFGGQNTEAFF,-,-,TRBV7-3,TRBJ1-1
TGTGCCAGCAGCTTAGTGGCTTACCAAGAGACCCAGTACTTC,CASSLVAYQETQYF,-,once,TRBV7-9,TRBJ2-5
TGTGCCAGTACCTCGGACAGGGACAATGAGCAGTTCTTC,CASTSDRDNEQFF,TRBD1,-,TRBV19,TRBJ2-1
TGTGCCAGCAGCCCAGGGGTTTCATTCGATCTCTATGGCTACACCTTC,CASSPGVSFDLYGYTF,-,-,TRBV7-8,TRBJ1-2
TGTGCCAGCGCCCTCCAGGGTTTGGACGAGCAGTACTTC,CASALQGLDEQYF,-,-,TRBV5-6,TRBJ2-7
TGCAGCGTTGTCGGACAGGCCCCCTCGCAGTACTTC,CSVVGQAPSQYF,TRBD1,-,TRBV29-1,TRBJ2-7
TGCGCCAGCAGCTTGGAGTTCACAGATACGCAGTATTTT,CASSLEFTDTQYF,-,-,TRBV5-1,TRBJ2-3
TGTGCCAGCAGTTTATTAGCGGGAGGGGTGAGGTGGTACAATGAGCAGTTCTTC,CASSLLAGGVRWYNEQFF,TRBD2,-,TRBV27,TRBJ2-1
TGCGCCAGCAGCCGTTTGGGAAGAGACAGGTTCTTTAGAGCTTTCTTT,CASSRLGRDRFFRAFF,-,once,TRBV4-1,TRBJ1-1
TGTGCCACCACACCTGGGACAGGTAATCAGCCCCAGCATTTT,CATTPGTGNQPQHF,TRBD1,-,TRBV10-3,TRBJ1-5
TGTGCCAGCAGTCCTTCAGGGGGACTAGCGAGAGTCGGAGAGCAGTTCTTC,CASSPSGGLARVGEQFF,TRBD2,-,TRBV28,TRBJ2-1
TGTGCCAGCAGCCCACAACTTAGTCTCGGGACAGTGCCCACCGGGGAGCTGTTTTTT,CASSPQLSLGTVPTGELFF,TRBD1,-,TRBV9,TRBJ2-2
TGTGCCAGCAGTTTATCGTATCTTGGGGGATCCTACGAGCAGTACTTC,CASSLSYLGGSYEQYF,-,-,TRBV28,TRBJ2-7
TGTGCCAGCTCACTTCAAGACAGACAGCCCCAGCATTTT,CASSLQDRQPQHF,-,few,TRBV18,TRBJ1-5
TGTGCCATCAGTGAACAAATCTCCTACGAGCAGTACTTC,CAISEQISYEQYF,-,-,TRBV10-3,TRBJ2-7
TGTGCCAGCAGTCGATCTCCCGGGACCAAAAACACCATATATTTT,CASSRSPGTKNTIYF,-,once,TRBV6-5,TRBJ1-3
TGTGCCACCAGCAAACAGGAGCATACGCAGTATTTT,CATSKQEHTQYF,-,-,TRBV15,TRBJ2-3
TGCGCCAGCAGCTCACCTGAACGGGACATACTCAATGAGCAGTTCTTC,CASSSPERDILNEQFF,-,-,TRBV4-1,TRBJ2-1
TGTGCCAGCAGCGCCGGGGCTCGGGGGAACACTGAAGCTTTCTTT,CASSAGARGNTEAFF,-,-,TRBV5-4,TRBJ1-1
TGCGCCAGCAGCGCCCGACAGGGACGCGAGCAGTACTTC,CASSARQGREQYF,TRBD1,-,TRBV5-1,TRBJ2-7
TGTGCCAGCAGCTTGGGCGGGGGCTATGGCTACACCTTC,CASSLGGGYGYTF,-,once,TRBV5-4,TRBJ1-2
TGCGCCAGCAGCTTGGGGCAGGGGGCAGATACGCAGTATTTT,CASSLGQGADTQYF,TRBD1,-,TRBV5-1,TRBJ2-3
TGTGCCAGCAGCTCGTCGGGGACCGATACGCAGTATTTT,CASSSSGTDTQYF,-,-,TRBV7-9,TRBJ2-3
TGCGCCAGCAGCCAAGCTACGGGGGGGGAGAGCAATCAGCCCCAGCATTTT,CASSQATGGESNQPQHF,-,-,TRBV4-1,TRBJ1-5
TGTGCCAGCAGTTTATGGGCAGGGTACACCGGGGAGCTGTTTTTT,CASSLWAGYTGELFF,-,few,TRBV28,TRBJ2-2
TGTGCCAGCAGGCCAGGAACCGGGACTAAACACAATGAGCAGTTCTTC,CASRPGTGTKHNEQFF,TRBD2,few,TRBV27,TRBJ2-1
TGCGCCAGCAGCTTTAAGGGGGCTTACCAAGAGACCCAGTACTTC,CASSFKGAYQETQYF,TRBD1,-,TRBV5-1,TRBJ2-5
TGTGCCAGCAGCGTAGTGGGGGTTCCAGATACGCAGTATTTT,CASSVVGVPDTQYF,-,-,TRBV9,TRBJ2-3
TGTGCCAGCTCACCATCCGCGGGACATACTAATGAAAAACTGTTTTTT,CASSPSAGHTNEKLFF,-,-,TRBV18,TRBJ1-4
TGTGCCAGCAGTGTCAAAGGGGCAGTCAGAACCTACGAGCAGTACTTC,CASSVKGAVRTYEQYF,-,-,TRBV6-1,TRBJ2-7
TGTGCCAGCTCAGCACAGGGGTCGAACACTGAAGCTTTCTTT,CASSAQGSNTEAFF,TRBD1,-,TRBV18,TRBJ1-1
TGCGCCAGCAGCTTGGAACTAGCGGGAGTTGGTGAGCAGTTCTTC,CASSLELAGVGEQFF,TRBD2,-,TRBV5-1,TRBJ2-1
TGCGCCAGCAGTCAACCTTCCCGGGACAGGGGGAATGAGCAGTTCTTC,CASSQPSRDRGNEQFF,TRBD1,-,TRBV4-1,TRBJ2-1